The T cell receptor beta chain described here comes from a study of beta chain features in type 1 diabetes. The CDR3 extends over 15 amino acids. With 4 bases removed from V and 3 bases from J, the gap between germline ends came to 13 bases. The germline gives CDR1 SGHRS, CDR2 YFSETQ. The study reverse transcribed the entire isolated RNA, so it sequenced expressed TCRB transcripts. Repertoires were generated with immunoSEQ multiplex PCR, while TCRdb's copy carries only in-frame clones and drops some. The sample contains about 320,000 clones, roughly 15% of which appear only once. The TCR originated in a man aged 25 to 40 in good health. The sequenced sample consisted of central memory CD4+ T cells from blood. The V call is TRBV5-1, the J call TRBJ2-2; possible D gene TRBD2, 6 bases. The CDR3, as DNA: TGCGCCAGCAGCCCCGTAGCGGAAGACACCGGGGAGCTGTTTTTT. Translated, it gives CASSPVAEDTGELFF.